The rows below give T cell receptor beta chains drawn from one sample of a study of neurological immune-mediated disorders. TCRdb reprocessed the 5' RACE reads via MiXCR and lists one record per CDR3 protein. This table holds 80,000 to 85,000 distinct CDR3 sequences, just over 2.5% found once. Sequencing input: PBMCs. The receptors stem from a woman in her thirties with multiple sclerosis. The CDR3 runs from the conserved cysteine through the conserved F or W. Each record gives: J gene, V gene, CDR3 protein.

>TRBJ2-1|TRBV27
CASNPPAGDHEQFF
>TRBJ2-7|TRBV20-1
CSARGGSSSYEQYF
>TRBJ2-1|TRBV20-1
CSARPMTGTSANNEQFF
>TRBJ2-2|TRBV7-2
CASSLAALAGVITGELFF
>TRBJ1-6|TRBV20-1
CSARDEGGSPLHF
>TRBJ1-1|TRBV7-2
CASSFRINRATEAFF
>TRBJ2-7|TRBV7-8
CASSLFLGYEQYF
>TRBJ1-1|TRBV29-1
CSVKKGWPKDTEAFF
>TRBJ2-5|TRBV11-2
CASSLGPGTGGRETQYF
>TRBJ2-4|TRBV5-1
CASSPGGATKNIQYF
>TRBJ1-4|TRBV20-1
CSAPGQDEKLFF
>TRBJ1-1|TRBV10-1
CASSDRYTEAFF
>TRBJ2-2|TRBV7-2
CASSLVWGPNTGELFF
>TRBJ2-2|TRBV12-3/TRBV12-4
CASSPSAGANTGELFF
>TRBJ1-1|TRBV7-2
CASSLVENTEAFF
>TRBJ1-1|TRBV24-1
CATSEGGGLEAFF
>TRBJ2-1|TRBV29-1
CSVVASGIYNEQFF
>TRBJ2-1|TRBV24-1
CATSDFWYNEQFF
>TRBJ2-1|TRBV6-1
CASSEDVGSYNEQFF
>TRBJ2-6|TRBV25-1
CASSDPVGDSHSGANVLTF
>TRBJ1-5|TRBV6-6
CASSYGQESQPQHF
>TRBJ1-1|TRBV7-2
CATGLGPDTEAFF
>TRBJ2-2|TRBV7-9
CASSLVGGLNTGELFF
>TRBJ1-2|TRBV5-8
CASSRTADYGYTF
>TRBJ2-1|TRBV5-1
CASSLGQGSRSYNEQFF
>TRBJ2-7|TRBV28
CASRGVRGENSYEQYF
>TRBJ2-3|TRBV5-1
CASSLDTDTQYF
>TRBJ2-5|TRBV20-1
CSARQDSQETQYF
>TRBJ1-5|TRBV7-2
CASSFDGGGNQPQHF
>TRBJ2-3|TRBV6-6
CASSAVGFADTQYF
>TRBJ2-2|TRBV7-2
CASTQPGQGAGELFF
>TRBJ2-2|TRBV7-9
CASSLVSGDTGELFF
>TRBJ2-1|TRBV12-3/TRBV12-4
CASRIINEQFF